What follows are 20 T cell receptor beta chains derived from one specimen sequenced in a study of spatial heterogeneity in lung cancer. Study results and limitations: Expanded intratumoral alpha and beta TCR counts tracked tumor mutation counts.

Noted time point: sample taken at primary tumor resection. MiXCR, run by TCRdb on the 5' RACE reads, gives a single entry per CDR3 protein. The table records fewer than 15,000 distinct CDR3 sequences, around 3.8% of them present only once. The antigens these receptors bind are not known. Here the sequenced sample was lung tumor tissue, taken at surgery. The source of these receptors is a male donor with early-stage non-small cell lung cancer.

This clonotype showed up just a few times. The V call is TRBV7-9, the J call TRBJ1-4; perhaps TRBD1 as D (6 bases). Trimming took off 5 bases at V and 8 bases at J, with 9 bases between the two ends. Germline V gives CDR1 SEHNR, CDR2 FQNEAQ (reference sequence). The CDR3 has 12 residues. CDR3: CASSKGGEKLFF. In nucleotides, the CDR3 is TGTGCCAGCAGCAAGGGGGGCGAAAAACTGTTTTTT.

With regard to this clonotype: It may be a read error: a sequence one base away is much more abundant. The CDR3 spells CSARVYPHTDTQYF. DNA for the CDR3: TGCAGTGCTAGAGTCTACCCCCACACAGATACGCAGTATTTT. The chain links TRBV20-1 to TRBJ2-3; the D is unclear. Germline-derived CDR1 and CDR2 are DFQATT and SNEGSKA (reference sequence). The CDR3 totals 14 residues. Deletions cut 1 base from V and 2 bases from J, with 10 bases between.

In its sample, this clonotype was seen many times. This chain links TRBV18 with TRBJ1-1; maybe TRBD1 (5 bases). The CDR3 is 14 residues long. Between the trimmed V and J ends, which lost 3 bases and 1 base, there was a span of 9 bases. Germline V gene lookup returns CDR1 KGHSH and CDR2 LQKENI. The CDR3 reads CASSPLRENTEAFF. For the CDR3, the DNA is TGTGCCAGCTCACCGCTCAGGGAGAACACTGAAGCTTTCTTT. The full variable domain, in which reference TRBV18 and TRBJ1-1 provide the parts outside the CDR3, is NAGVMQNPRHLVRRRGQEARLRCSPMKGHSHVYWYRQLPEEGLKFMVYLQKENIIDESGMPKERFSAEFPKEGPSILRIQQVVRGDSAAYFCASSPLRENTEAFFGQGTRLTVV.

This clonotype counts as medium-sized. This rearrangement joins TRBV6-5 to TRBJ2-3, with 13 bases matching TRBD2. Germline loops: CDR1 MNHEY, CDR2 SVGAGI. The junction had 7 bases not matched to a gene; V was cut back by 6 bases and J by 1 base. The CDR3 covers 17 residues. CDR3 coding DNA: TGTGCCAGCAGCCGACTAGCGGGGGGCACCGGCACAGATACGCAGTATTTT. Its protein is CASSRLAGGTGTDTQYF.

This clonotype was detected many times. The J gene is TRBJ2-5, the V gene TRBV5-1, with no clear D. Germline CDR1 reads SGHRS; CDR2 reads YFSETQ. Trimming shortened V by 3 bases and J by 2 bases, and 5 bases separated the two germline ends. The CDR3 spans 12 residues. In nucleotides, the CDR3 is TGCGCCAGCAGCTCCCAACAAGAGACCCAGTACTTC. Amino acids: CASSSQQETQYF.

In its sample, this clonotype was seen many times. The chain has TRBV15 and TRBJ2-2; possibly TRBD2 for D (7 bases). The CDR3 contains 14 residues. Trimming shortened V by 5 bases and J by 3 bases, and 10 bases separated the two germline ends. Germline lookup yields CDR1 LNHNV and CDR2 YYDKDF (reference sequence). The CDR3 sequence: CATSEGGDTGELFF. For the CDR3, the DNA is TGTGCCACCAGCGAGGGGGGGGACACCGGGGAGCTGTTTTTT.

This clonotype was seen ten or more times. The chain employs TRBV11-3 and TRBJ2-2; 8 bases map to TRBD1. The CDR3 has 15 residues. Losses at the gene ends were 4 bases for V and 0 bases for J; bases not matched to a gene: 1. Germline V gene data show CDR1 as SGHNT and CDR2 as YENEEA. Here the CDR3 reads CASSWTGSNTGELFF. The CDR3 DNA reads as TGTGCCAGCAGCTGGACAGGGTCGAACACCGGGGAGCTGTTTTTT.

The sample holds many counts of this clonotype. This chain links TRBV11-2 with TRBJ2-1, with D perhaps TRBD1 (5 bases). Trimming left V 4 bases short and J 6 bases short, with 19 bases between. CDR3 size: 16 residues. The germline V gene encodes CDR1 SGHAT and CDR2 FQNNGV. The CDR3 region has the DNA TGTGCCAGCAGCTCATTGGACACGGCGTGCGGCAATGAGCAGTTCTTC. It translates to CASSSLDTACGNEQFF.

There are many counts of this clonotype. The chain joins TRBV20-1 to TRBJ1-1; the match to TRBD1 covers 9 bases. The CDR3 has 14 residues. V trimming: 6 bases; J trimming: 2 bases; junction bases outside the gene matches: 7. Germline V gene lookup returns CDR1 DFQATT and CDR2 SNEGSKA (reference sequence). The CDR3 sequence: CSATTGGRNTEAFF. The CDR3, as DNA: TGCAGTGCCACGACAGGGGGGCGAAACACTGAAGCTTTCTTT.

Within the sample, this clonotype is medium-sized. The chain recombines TRBV4-3 with TRBJ1-1, with 8 bases aligning to TRBD1. Germline CDR1 is LGHNA and CDR2 is YSLEER. The CDR3 totals 16 residues. The J segment lost 0 bases and the V segment lost 1 base, leaving 4 bases of the junction unmatched. The chain's CDR3 is CASSQGVDRVNTEAFF. The CDR3 nucleotides read TGCGCCAGCAGCCAAGGGGTGGACAGGGTGAACACTGAAGCTTTCTTT.

The sample holds many counts of this clonotype. This rearrangement joins TRBV7-2 to TRBJ2-2; a possible D gene is TRBD1 (6 bases). Germline V gene data show CDR1 as SGHTA and CDR2 as FQGNSA. CDR3 size: 18 residues. V was trimmed by 4 bases and J by 3 bases, leaving 21 bases between them. The CDR3 reads CASSWQGRATVDTGELFF. The CDR3 DNA reads TGTGCCAGCAGCTGGCAGGGGCGCGCAACGGTGGACACCGGGGAGCTGTTTTTT. Supplemented by reference TRBV7-2 and TRBJ2-2, the full variable domain reads GAGVSQSPSNKVTEKGKDVELRCDPISGHTALYWYRQSLGQGLEFLIYFQGNSAPDKSGLPSDRFSAERTGGSVSTLTIQRTQQEDSAVYLCASSWQGRATVDTGELFFGEGSRLTVL.

This clonotype has a count of ten or more. This chain joins TRBV20-1 and TRBJ2-2, with no clear D. Deletions cut 5 bases from V and 5 bases from J, with 12 bases between. Germline assignment: CDR1 DFQATT and CDR2 SNEGSKA (reference sequence). This CDR3 comprises 13 residues. This CDR3 is CSAFRVLTGELFF. In DNA, the CDR3 is TGCAGTGCTTTTAGGGTGTTGACCGGGGAGCTGTTTTTT.

This clonotype was found many times. The chain recombines TRBV7-3 with TRBJ2-3, with TRBD2 matching 12 bases. The ends lost 5 bases at V and 5 bases at J; junction bases unmatched: 5. CDR1 and CDR2 (germline): SGHTA, FQGTGA. The CDR3 contains 15 residues. CDR3 DNA: TGTGCCAGCAGCCAAACTAGCGGGAGGATAGATACGCAGTATTTT. Translation gives CASSQTSGRIDTQYF.

Many counts were recorded for this clonotype. In nucleotides, the CDR3 is TGCGCCAGCAGCCAAGATAGAACAGGGGGCGCAGGTGAAAAACTGTTTTTT. This codes for CASSQDRTGGAGEKLFF. This sequence joins TRBV4-3 and TRBJ1-4, with TRBD1 matching over 9 bases. Losses at the gene ends were 0 bases for V and 7 bases for J; bases not matched to a gene: 9. There are 17 residues in the CDR3. Germline values: CDR1 LGHNA, CDR2 YSLEER.

Many counts were recorded for this clonotype. V gene TRBV6-2 or TRBV6-3 combines with J gene TRBJ1-2; no definite D call. V was shortened by 7 bases and J by 0 bases, with 12 bases between the two germline ends. The germline V gene has CDR1 MNHEY and CDR2 SVGEGT. CDR3 length equals 14 residues. CDR3: CASTRQGSNYGYTF. Written as DNA, the CDR3 is TGTGCCAGCACCAGACAAGGATCTAACTATGGCTACACCTTC.

The table lists this clonotype with many counts. The CDR3 sequence: CASSSGPGLAGFNEQFF. Here the CDR3 DNA reads TGTGCCAGCAGTTCGGGACCCGGACTAGCGGGGTTCAATGAGCAGTTCTTC. The chain recombines TRBV6-5 with TRBJ2-1; 12 bases are shared with TRBD2. In germline, CDR1 is MNHEY, CDR2 SVGAGI. CDR3 size: 17 residues. The trim removed 4 bases at V and 6 bases at J, leaving 10 bases unmatched.

This clonotype is medium-sized (0.01 to 0.1%) by share. This rearrangement joins TRBV14 to TRBJ1-1; no firm D call. Deletions cut 1 base from V and 8 bases from J, with 11 bases between. The germline V gene encodes CDR1 SGHDN and CDR2 FVKESK. The CDR3 consists of 13 residues. CDR3 amino acids: CASSQVWGFEAFF. CDR3 coding DNA: TGTGCCAGCAGCCAAGTCTGGGGTTTCGAAGCTTTCTTT. Full variable domain (rest looked up from reference TRBV14 and TRBJ1-1): EAGVTQFPSHSVIEKGQTVTLRCDPISGHDNLYWYRRVMGKEIKFLLHFVKESKQDESGMPNNRFLAERTGGTYSTLKVQPAELEDSGVYFCASSQVWGFEAFFGQGTRLTVV.

This clonotype has a count of ten or more. The rearrangement joins TRBV20-1 to TRBJ2-2, with 8 bases lining up with TRBD2. CDR1 DFQATT and CDR2 SNEGSKA come from the germline V gene (reference sequence). The CDR3 is 15 residues long. V lost 3 bases to trimming and J lost 1 base; unmatched junction nucleotides: 4. The CDR3 bases are TGCAGTGCTAGCGCCGGGACTAGGAACACCGGGGAGCTGTTTTTT. Amino acids: CSASAGTRNTGELFF.

This clonotype was recorded at least ten times. The rearrangement links TRBV2 to TRBJ2-3, with 11 bases matching TRBD2. The germline V gene has CDR1 SNHLY and CDR2 FYNNEI. CDR3 length: 15 residues. The trim removed 4 bases at V and 5 bases at J, leaving 5 bases unmatched. The CDR3 loop is CASSVVAGGGDTQYF. CDR3 in DNA: TGTGCCAGCAGTGTAGTAGCGGGAGGGGGAGATACGCAGTATTTT.

This clonotype occurred many times. The rearrangement links TRBV20-1 to TRBJ1-2, with D unclear. The CDR3 runs to 13 residues. The V gene lost 3 bases and the J gene lost 5 bases, with 13 bases spanning the gap. Germline-derived CDR1 and CDR2 are DFQATT and SNEGSKA (reference sequence). The chain's CDR3 is CSARTGQFYGYTF. DNA of the CDR3: TGCAGTGCTAGGACGGGCCAGTTTTATGGCTACACCTTC.